Following are 4 T cell receptor beta chains from one sample sequenced in a study of CXCR3-negative and CXCR3-positive naive CD8 T cells. UMI-labeled TRB cDNA libraries were prepared by 5' RACE. One entry per CDR3 protein, without DNA, is what TCRdb gives after re-calling the 5' RACE reads. This sample lists tens of thousands of distinct CDR3 sequences; its ten largest clones have roughly 1.4%. Sequenced material: naive CXCR3- CD8+ T cells from blood. Subset noted: CD45RO-CCR7+CD27+CD95- naive CD8+ T cells lacking CXCR3 (TNR3-). These receptors were collected from a human donor in good health. Some clones in this sample may be carry-over from other donors' samples.

This clonotype is classed as medium-sized by frequency. The CDR3: CASSGRDNTDTQYF. This sequence joins TRBV11-3 and TRBJ2-3; TCRdb indicates TRBD1, and absent DNA this call remains unverified. This CDR3 comprises 14 residues. Germline-derived CDR1 and CDR2 are SGHNT and YENEEA. Complete variable domain (other parts from reference TRBV11-3 and TRBJ2-3): EAGVVQSPRYKIIEKKQPVAFWCNPISGHNTLYWYLQNLGQGPELLIRYENEEAVDDSQLPKDRFSAERLKGVDSTLKIQPAELGDSAVYLCASSGRDNTDTQYFGPGTRLTVL.

J is TRBJ2-7 and V is TRBV12-3 or TRBV12-4; absent DNA, TCRdb's TRBD2 call cannot be checked. The CDR3 is 13 amino acids. Here the CDR3 reads CASSTITSDEQYF.

The J gene is TRBJ2-7, the V gene TRBV29-1; TCRdb's D gene call, TRBD1, goes unchecked for lack of DNA. CDR3 length: 14 amino acids. Germline lookup yields CDR1 SQVTM and CDR2 ANQGSEA. CDR3 in amino acids: CSVEPAGTPYEQYF.

The rearrangement links TRBV5-1 to TRBJ2-7; the TCRdb call, TRBD1, lacks DNA for checking. Germline lookup yields CDR1 SGHRS and CDR2 YFSETQ. The CDR3 sequence is 15 residues long. The CDR3 is CASSLDQGQLYEQYF.